These T cell receptor beta chains were read from a single sample in a study of T cell repertoires in cytomegalovirus infection. TCRdb recomputed calls from the reads with MiXCR, one row per CDR3 protein. The sample includes under 150,000 distinct CDR3 sequences, less than 9.5% seen only once; the top ten take roughly 9.1%. Sequenced input: PBMCs. These receptors were collected from a human donor in good health (CMV status not recorded). Some clones in this sample may be carry-over from other donors' samples. Each CDR3 is given with its conserved first and last residue. The D gene is left open where the match is weak. Clone sizes are given selectively: once, few, many, or a class where the clone is expanded.

CDR3: CSARGQVWDTEAFF; DNA: TGCAGTGCTAGAGGTCAAGTCTGGGACACTGAAGCTTTCTTT; V: TRBV20-1; size: many; J: TRBJ1-1; D: .
CDR3: CASKPQFNQPQHF; DNA: TGTGCCAGCAAACCACAATTTAATCAGCCCCAGCATTTT; V: TRBV6-6; size: many; J: TRBJ1-5; D: .
CDR3: CASSPWGASGNTIYF; DNA: TGTGCCAGCAGCCCGTGGGGGGCGTCTGGAAACACCATATATTTT; V: TRBV7-9; size: many; J: TRBJ1-3; D: .
CDR3: CASSETRGSYQETQYF; DNA: TGTGCCAGCAGTGAGACCCGGGGTTCGTACCAAGAGACCCAGTACTTC; V: TRBV2; size: many; J: TRBJ2-5; D: .
CDR3: CASSSSGQSQYF; DNA: TGTGCCAGCAGTTCCTCCGGGCAAAGTCAGTACTTC; V: TRBV2; size: many; J: TRBJ2-4; D: .
CDR3: CASSPFGWGDTEAFF; DNA: TGTGCCAGCAGCCCCTTCGGGTGGGGAGACACTGAAGCTTTCTTT; V: TRBV5-6; size: few; J: TRBJ1-1; D: .
CDR3: CASSIGTGLPNGYTF; DNA: TGTGCCAGCAGTATCGGGACAGGACTACCTAATGGCTACACCTTC; V: TRBV2; size: many; J: TRBJ1-2; D: TRBD1
CDR3: CATSAGTGEEKLFF; DNA: TGTGCCACCAGCGCCGGGACAGGGGAGGAAAAACTGTTTTTT; V: TRBV15; size: many; J: TRBJ1-4; D: TRBD1
CDR3: CASNSRGRETQYF; DNA: TGTGCCAGCAACTCCAGGGGGCGGGAGACCCAGTACTTC; V: TRBV2; size: .; J: TRBJ2-5; D: TRBD1
CDR3: CATSDSGSGNTIYF; DNA: TGTGCCACCAGTGATTCCGGTTCTGGAAACACCATATATTTT; V: TRBV24-1; size: .; J: TRBJ1-3; D: .
CDR3: CASTEDRNTEAFF; DNA: TGTGCCAGCACCGAGGATCGGAACACTGAAGCTTTCTTT; V: TRBV28; size: few; J: TRBJ1-1; D: .
CDR3: CASSFQGAGSSPLHF; DNA: TGTGCCAGCAGTTTTCAGGGGGCCGGTAGTTCACCCCTCCACTTT; V: TRBV12-3/TRBV12-4; size: many; J: TRBJ1-6; D: TRBD1
CDR3: CSAGNTITLSTEAFF; DNA: TGCAGTGCTGGAAATACGATTACGCTGTCCACTGAAGCTTTCTTT; V: TRBV20-1; size: few; J: TRBJ1-1; D: .
CDR3: CAAGKEYQETQYF; DNA: TGTGCCGCGGGGAAGGAGTACCAAGAGACCCAGTACTTC; V: TRBV10-3; size: few; J: TRBJ2-5; D: .
CDR3: CSARDLWGTDTQYF; DNA: TGCAGTGCTAGAGATCTATGGGGCACAGATACGCAGTATTTT; V: TRBV20-1; size: few; J: TRBJ2-3; D: .
CDR3: CSVGQVGQPQHF; DNA: TGCAGCGTTGGACAGGTGGGACAGCCCCAGCATTTT; V: TRBV29-1; size: .; J: TRBJ1-5; D: .
CDR3: CASSMQGSGGYTDTQYF; DNA: TGTGCCAGTAGTATGCAAGGTAGCGGGGGGTACACAGATACGCAGTATTTT; V: TRBV19; size: many; J: TRBJ2-3; D: TRBD2
CDR3: CASSVAVETRYGYTF; DNA: TGTGCCAGCAGCGTAGCTGTAGAGACTCGGTATGGCTACACCTTC; V: TRBV9; size: few; J: TRBJ1-2; D: .
CDR3: CASSLAGTKHNEQFF; DNA: TGTGCCAGCAGCTTAGCCGGGACTAAACACAATGAGCAGTTCTTC; V: TRBV7-2; size: many; J: TRBJ2-1; D: TRBD2
CDR3: CASSLNMGGKDTQYF; DNA: TGTGCCAGCAGCCTTAATATGGGGGGTAAGGATACGCAGTATTTT; V: TRBV7-6; size: many; J: TRBJ2-3; D: .
CDR3: CSVGGTAMNTEAFF; DNA: TGCAGCGTTGGAGGGACCGCTATGAACACTGAAGCTTTCTTT; V: TRBV29-1; size: .; J: TRBJ1-1; D: .
CDR3: CASSSVGSRTSGNTIYF; DNA: TGCGCCAGCAGCTCCGTGGGGTCCCGAACCTCTGGAAACACCATATATTTT; V: TRBV5-1; size: .; J: TRBJ1-3; D: .
CDR3: CASSQAGRYNEQFF; DNA: TGTGCCAGCAGCCAAGCGGGGCGCTACAATGAGCAGTTCTTC; V: TRBV14; size: .; J: TRBJ2-1; D: .
CDR3: CASSYSSPGVGEKLFF; DNA: TGTGCCAGCAGTTACTCGAGCCCGGGGGTGGGTGAAAAACTGTTTTTT; V: TRBV6-5; size: .; J: TRBJ1-4; D: .
CDR3: CASSTGFMNTEAFF; DNA: TGTGCCAGCTCAACAGGGTTCATGAACACTGAAGCTTTCTTT; V: TRBV19; size: many; J: TRBJ1-1; D: .
CDR3: CASSMEIAARADTQYF; DNA: TGTGCCAGTAGTATGGAAATAGCGGCCAGAGCAGATACGCAGTATTTT; V: TRBV19; size: .; J: TRBJ2-3; D: .
CDR3: CASKDSELIKNGYTF; DNA: TGTGCCAGCAAGGACAGCGAATTAATTAAGAATGGCTACACCTTC; V: TRBV25-1; size: .; J: TRBJ1-2; D: .
CDR3: CASSVGAGFQPQHF; DNA: TGTGCCAGCAGCGTAGGGGCAGGGTTTCAGCCCCAGCATTTT; V: TRBV9; size: few; J: TRBJ1-5; D: .
CDR3: CSARDRGLRHEKLFF; DNA: TGCAGTGCTAGAGATAGGGGCCTTCGACATGAAAAACTGTTTTTT; V: TRBV20-1; size: .; J: TRBJ1-4; D: .
CDR3: CASSFSSGAYNEQFF; DNA: TGTGCCAGCAGCTTCTCCAGCGGGGCCTACAATGAGCAGTTCTTC; V: TRBV11-3; size: many; J: TRBJ2-1; D: TRBD2
CDR3: CASSLGPGLAKTGELFF; DNA: TGTGCCAGCAGCCTAGGTCCGGGACTAGCGAAGACCGGGGAGCTGTTTTTT; V: TRBV7-2; size: many; J: TRBJ2-2; D: TRBD2
CDR3: CASSQGEKGADTQYF; DNA: TGTGCCAGCAGTCAAGGGGAGAAGGGCGCAGATACGCAGTATTTT; V: TRBV28; size: many; J: TRBJ2-3; D: .
CDR3: CASSWLPGQGNTEAFF; DNA: TGTGCCAGCAGCTGGCTGCCGGGACAGGGGAACACTGAAGCTTTCTTT; V: TRBV5-6; size: many; J: TRBJ1-1; D: TRBD1
CDR3: CASRPDRGPFNEQFF; DNA: TGTGCCAGTAGACCCGACAGGGGGCCGTTCAATGAGCAGTTCTTC; V: TRBV19; size: .; J: TRBJ2-1; D: TRBD1
CDR3: CASSRDRGGGNTIYF; DNA: TGTGCCAGCAGCCGTGACAGGGGTGGTGGAAACACCATATATTTT; V: TRBV7-2; size: many; J: TRBJ1-3; D: TRBD1